This TCR beta chain originates from a study of CD8 T cells in ankylosing spondylitis (dated by TCRdb to the late 2010s). Background for the entire study: The study set out to find disease-linked TCR variants by profiling T cell receptor beta repertoires in ankylosing spondylitis patients and healthy donors. The whole study cohort included 85 to 120 healthy donors and about two dozen ankylosing spondylitis patients. Samples of peripheral blood were taken, and for ankylosing spondylitis patients, synovial fluid was collected as well. The research as a whole found: Significant enrichment of the disease-linked clones was reported in matched synovial fluid samples from ankylosing spondylitis patients. A CD8+ phenotype was shown by the disease-linked clones, which were found at relatively low frequencies in peripheral blood. A TCR beta motif of about eight highly homologous amino acid variants appeared characteristic of blood from ankylosing spondylitis patients. Some TCR beta motif variants had previously been reported in synovial fluid and blood of reactive arthritis patients, which suggested common disease-initiation mechanisms.

This clonotype was observed many times. The antigen it binds to is not known. Within one base of it there is no much larger clone, and no base qualities were kept. Sequenced using an Illumina HiSeq 2500. Quantitative 5'-RACE with molecular barcodes was used to prepare TCR beta libraries. The published analysis was carried out like this. A new computational method, built on a probabilistic model of VDJ rearrangement, was used to identify disease-linked TCR variants. TCRdb cleaned the public reads at Q25 with fastp, built clones with MiXCR and kept in-frame beta chains. Merged by CDR3 protein, the rows form single entries marked with the most common genes and DNA. V and J calls and clone size were set by TCRdb, not the authors. The sample table records fewer than 200,000 distinct CDR3 sequences; roughly 18% of these occur just once. The ten largest account for roughly 4.5% of the sample. The clonotype comes from a male donor aged 5-30 years with ankylosing spondylitis or in good health (not recorded which). Donor details come from another sample of the same person, matched by shared clones. Source material: blood, either unsorted or a sorted T cell fraction (not recorded which).

The CDR3 here reads CASSLEQPNEQFF. The DNA sequence is given as TGTGCCAGCAGCTTAGAACAACCCAATGAGCAGTTCTTC. The V and J segments used are TRBV7-2 and TRBJ2-1; the D gene assignment is ambiguous. V is pared back by 1 base and J by 6 bases, with 7 bases lying between the germline termini. The CDR3 numbers 13 residues from cysteine through phenylalanine. Only CDR3 DNA is held: 39 bases, read in frame from base 1. The germline V gene sets CDR1 to SGHTA and CDR2 to FQGNSA.